This entry features one T cell receptor beta chain sequence. The sample originates from a study of blood T cell repertoires in COVID-19. Study members were between about 18 and 95 years old and lived in 25 or so US regions. The germline gives CDR1 SEHNR, CDR2 FQNEAQ (reference sequence). This CDR3 is built from 15 residues. The V end was cut by 3 bases, the J end by 2 bases, with 10 bases between. Sequenced by immunoSEQ multiplex PCR; TCRdb stores in-frame clones only, minus some. Altogether about 200,000 clones are present, 85% to 90% being singletons, with the ten largest covering 1.2%. This sequence joins TRBV7-9 and TRBJ1-4; D is uncertain. This clonotype was sampled from a man aged 25 to 45 who had recovered from COVID-19. The sequencing sample was made of PBMCs or T cells enriched from blood (not recorded which). CDR3 DNA: TGTGCCAGCAGCTTTCCTCAGGATACTAATGAAAAACTGTTTTTT. The encoded protein is CASSFPQDTNEKLFF.